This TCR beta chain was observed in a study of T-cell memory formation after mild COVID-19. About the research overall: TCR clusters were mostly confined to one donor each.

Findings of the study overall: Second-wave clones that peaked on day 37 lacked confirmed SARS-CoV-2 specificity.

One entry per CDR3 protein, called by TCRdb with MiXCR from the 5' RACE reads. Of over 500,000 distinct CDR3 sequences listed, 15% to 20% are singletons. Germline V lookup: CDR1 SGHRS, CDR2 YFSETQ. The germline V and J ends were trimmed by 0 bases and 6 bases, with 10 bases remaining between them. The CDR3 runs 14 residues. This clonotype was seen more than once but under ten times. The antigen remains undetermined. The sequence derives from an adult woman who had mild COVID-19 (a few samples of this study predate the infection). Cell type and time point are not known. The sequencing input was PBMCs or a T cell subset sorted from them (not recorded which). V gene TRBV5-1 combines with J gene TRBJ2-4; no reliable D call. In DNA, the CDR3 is TGCGCCAGCAGCTTGGTGGCAGTGGGAAACATTCAGTACTTC. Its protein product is CASSLVAVGNIQYF. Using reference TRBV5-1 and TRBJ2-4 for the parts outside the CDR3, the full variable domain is KAGVTQTPRYLIKTRGQQVTLSCSPISGHRSVSWYQQTPGQGLQFLFEYFSETQRNKGNFPGRFSGRQFSNSRSEMNVSTLELGDSALYLCASSLVAVGNIQYFGAGTRLSVL.